Following are 13 T cell receptor beta chains from one sample sequenced in a study of T-cell memory formation after mild COVID-19. TCRdb recomputed calls from the 5' RACE reads with MiXCR, one row per CDR3 protein. The sample includes around 100,000 distinct CDR3 sequences, 20% to 25% of them seen just once. Sequenced input: PBMCs or a T cell subset sorted from them (not recorded which). These receptors were collected from a man aged 18 to 29 who had mild COVID-19 (a few samples of this study predate the infection). Cell type and time point are not known.

The J gene is TRBJ2-7, the V gene TRBV6-2 or TRBV6-3; unclear D gene. In germline, CDR1 is MNHEY, CDR2 SVGEGT. The CDR3 is 12 residues long. V was clipped by 6 bases and J by 2 bases, with 8 bases between them. As DNA, the CDR3 is TGTGCCAGCAGCCGACAACCCTACGAGCAGTACTTC. Its protein product is CASSRQPYEQYF.

V is TRBV6-1 and J is TRBJ2-1; D is uncertain. The germline V gene has CDR1 MNHNS and CDR2 SASEGT. V lost 4 bases, J lost 13 bases, and 5 bases lay in between. The CDR3 is 9 residues long. CDR3 in DNA: TGTGCCAGCAGTGTTTCCCAGTTCTTC. It yields the protein CASSVSQFF.

In this sample, this clonotype turned up a few times. J is TRBJ2-5 and V is TRBV7-2; 9 bases are shared with TRBD1. Unmatched junction bases numbered 8, after V lost 4 bases and J lost 5 bases. This CDR3 spans 15 amino acids. Per the germline V gene, CDR1 is SGHTA and CDR2 is FQGNSA. CDR3 sequence (DNA): TGTGCCAGCAGCTCGTGGACAGGGACAGGGGAGACCCAGTACTTC. Translation: CASSSWTGTGETQYF. Based on the CDR3 plus reference TRBV7-2 and TRBJ2-5, the full variable domain is GAGVSQSPSNKVTEKGKDVELRCDPISGHTALYWYRQSLGQGLEFLIYFQGNSAPDKSGLPSDRFSAERTGGSVSTLTIQRTQQEDSAVYLCASSSWTGTGETQYFGPGTRLLVL.

The chain employs TRBV7-2 and TRBJ2-3, with TRBD2 matching 10 bases. This CDR3 contains 18 residues. Germline V lookup: CDR1 SGHTA, CDR2 FQGNSA. The trim removed 1 base at V and 2 bases at J, leaving 9 bases unmatched. The chain's CDR3 is CASSLDPPGLATTDTQYF. The CDR3 coding sequence is TGTGCCAGCAGCTTAGACCCCCCGGGACTAGCGACCACAGATACGCAGTATTTT. The whole variable domain, remainder taken from reference TRBV7-2 and TRBJ2-3, is GAGVSQSPSNKVTEKGKDVELRCDPISGHTALYWYRQSLGQGLEFLIYFQGNSAPDKSGLPSDRFSAERTGGSVSTLTIQRTQQEDSAVYLCASSLDPPGLATTDTQYFGPGTRLTVL.

This clonotype was seen only a few times. The chain is built from TRBV9 and TRBJ2-2, with D possibly matching TRBD2 (6 bases). The CDR3 sequence is 15 residues long. Trimming pared 0 bases from V and 4 bases from J, leaving 10 bases between. Germline assignment: CDR1 SGDLS and CDR2 YYNGEE. CDR3 sequence reads: CASSVAGLPTGELFF. CDR3 DNA sequence: TGTGCCAGCAGCGTAGCGGGACTCCCCACCGGGGAGCTGTTTTTT.

This clonotype showed up many times. The chain joins TRBV27 to TRBJ2-7, with D unclear. This CDR3 contains 13 residues. Germline V gives CDR1 MNHEY, CDR2 SMNVEV (reference sequence). The germline V and J ends were trimmed by 6 bases and 1 base, with 10 bases remaining between them. The CDR3 sequence: CASSHGPSYEQYF. The CDR3, as DNA: TGTGCCAGCAGCCATGGGCCGTCCTACGAGCAGTACTTC.

This clonotype was seen a handful of times. The chain employs TRBV7-9 and TRBJ2-2; tentative D call: TRBD1 (6 bases). V was shortened by 5 bases and J by 5 bases, with 15 bases between the two germline ends. The CDR3 extends over 15 amino acids. Germline CDR1 SEHNR, CDR2 FQNEAQ (reference sequence). The CDR3 is CASSKPGQKTGELFF. Here the CDR3 DNA reads TGTGCCAGCAGCAAACCGGGACAAAAGACCGGGGAGCTGTTTTTT. The full variable domain, completed using reference TRBV7-9 and TRBJ2-2, is DTGVSQNPRHKITKRGQNVTFRCDPISEHNRLYWYRQTLGQGPEFLTYFQNEAQLEKSRLLSDRFSAERPKGSFSTLEIQRTEQGDSAMYLCASSKPGQKTGELFFGEGSRLTVL.

This clonotype has a handful of counts. V usage is TRBV7-9 and J usage is TRBJ1-2; 7 bases are a match to TRBD1. CDR1 and CDR2 from the germline V gene are SEHNR and FQNEAQ (reference sequence). The CDR3 loop spans 14 amino acids. Trimming at V came to 6 bases and at J to 0 bases, leaving 4 bases not matched to a gene. The CDR3 DNA follows: TGTGCCAGCAGTCGGACAGGCGCTAACTATGGCTACACCTTC. It yields the protein CASSRTGANYGYTF.

The rearrangement joins TRBV29-1 to TRBJ2-5; 9 positions agree with TRBD1. CDR3 length: 16 amino acids. After removal of 0 bases from V and 4 bases from J, the junction contained 9 bases not matched to a gene. Germline V gene lookup returns CDR1 SQVTM and CDR2 ANQGSEA. In DNA, the CDR3 is TGCAGCGTTGAAGAAATCGGAGACAGGGGGAGAGAGACCCAGTACTTC. Amino acid sequence: CSVEEIGDRGRETQYF. The full variable domain, in which reference TRBV29-1 and TRBJ2-5 provide the parts outside the CDR3, is SAVISQKPSRDICQRGTSLTIQCQVDSQVTMMFWYRQQPGQSLTLIATANQGSEATYESGFVIDKFPISRPNLTFSTLTVSNMSPEDSSIYLCSVEEIGDRGRETQYFGPGTRLLVL.

The chain is built from TRBV5-5 and TRBJ1-5; 10 nucleotides line up with TRBD1. Germline V gene data show CDR1 as SGHKS and CDR2 as YYEKEE (reference sequence). The CDR3 runs to 16 residues. V trimming: 4 bases; J trimming: 4 bases; junction bases outside the gene matches: 8. CDR3 loop: CASSALTGGANQPQHF. The CDR3, as DNA: TGTGCCAGCAGCGCACTGACAGGGGGCGCGAATCAGCCCCAGCATTTT. The variable domain in full, completed from reference TRBV5-5 and TRBJ1-5, reads DAGVTQSPTHLIKTRGQQVTLRCSPISGHKSVSWYQQVLGQGPQFIFQYYEKEERGRGNFPDRFSARQFPNYSSELNVNALLLGDSALYLCASSALTGGANQPQHFGDGTRLSIL.

This clonotype was found once. The rearrangement links TRBV6-5 to TRBJ1-1, with D possibly being TRBD1 (5 bases). Germline-derived CDR1 and CDR2 are MNHEY and SVGAGI. V was cut by 6 bases and J by 3 bases, with 23 bases left in between. The CDR3 contains 17 residues. This chain's CDR3 is CASSSLLAVTVDTEAFF. Here the CDR3 DNA reads TGTGCCAGCAGCAGCCTCCTTGCCGTGACAGTCGACACTGAAGCTTTCTTT.

This clonotype was detected a few times. This chain joins TRBV14 and TRBJ1-2; TRBD1 matches 7 bases. The V gene end was trimmed by 1 base and the J gene end by 2 bases; junction bases not matched to a gene: 4. The CDR3 is made up of 15 amino acids. Germline CDR1 reads SGHDN; CDR2 reads FVKESK. CDR3: CASSQVAGGNYGYTF. The CDR3 nucleotides are TGTGCCAGCAGCCAAGTCGCAGGGGGAAACTATGGCTACACCTTC.

This clonotype was recorded once. V and J are TRBV4-1 and TRBJ2-7, with D unclear. The CDR3 contains 13 residues. V dropped 1 base and J dropped 0 bases, with 4 bases sitting between them. The V gene's germline CDR1 is MGHRA and CDR2 YSYEKL. The CDR3 reads CASSQGTSYEQYF. In DNA form, the CDR3 reads TGCGCCAGCAGCCAAGGGACCTCCTACGAGCAGTACTTC.